A single sample is the source of the 20 T cell receptor beta chains below, sequenced in a study of tumor-infiltrating lymphocytes in oesophageal squamous cell carcinoma. Via MiXCR, TCRdb re-called the PCR reads, giving one row per CDR3 protein. The table lists 15,000 to 25,000 distinct CDR3 sequences, about 40% of them singletons. The specimen was normal esophageal tissue next to the tumor. The receptors come from a male donor with esophageal squamous cell carcinoma.

The rearrangement joins TRBV7-2 to TRBJ2-1, with a tentative D call TRBD1 (5 bases). The CDR3 has 16 residues. The germline V and J ends were trimmed by 2 bases and 0 bases, with 11 bases remaining between them. CDR1 and CDR2 (germline): SGHTA, FQGNSA. The DNA of the CDR3 is TGTGCCAGCAGCTTATGGGGCCAAAACTCCTACAATGAGCAGTTCTTC. The encoded protein is CASSLWGQNSYNEQFF.

This clonotype was found a few times. The genes are TRBV7-2 and TRBJ1-1; D remains ambiguous. The CDR3 loop spans 13 amino acids. Germline CDR1 and CDR2: SGHTA and FQGNSA. Deletions cut 5 bases from V and 2 bases from J, with 9 bases between. For the CDR3, the DNA is TGTGCCAGCAGCCCCATTAGAAACACTGAAGCTTTCTTT. Translation gives CASSPIRNTEAFF.

This clonotype was seen just once. The junction does not match germline at one end; this may be a read error. The chain recombines TRBV12-5 with TRBJ2-7; no clear D. CDR1 is LGHNT, CDR2 FRNRAP, per germline. CDR3 size: 14 residues. For the CDR3, the DNA is TGTGCTAGTGGTTTTTTGGGTACGGATTCACCCCGCCACTTC. The encoded protein is CASGFLGTDSPRHF.

This clonotype was counted only a few times. V and J are TRBV6-5 and TRBJ2-1; TRBD2 matches at 7 bases. TRBJ2-5 explains the end of the DNA better; the J call may be wrong. Germline CDR1 reads MNHEY; CDR2 reads SVGAGI. The CDR3 runs to 13 residues. The CDR3 is CASRGEGVKTQYF. The CDR3, as DNA: TGTGCCAGCAGGGGGGAGGGAGTAAAGACCCAGTACTTC.

This clonotype was seen ten or more times. V and J are TRBV6-1 and TRBJ1-3; possibly TRBD1 for D (5 bases). The length of the CDR3 is 16 residues. Germline V lookup: CDR1 MNHNS, CDR2 SASEGT. Trimming pared 5 bases from V and 0 bases from J, leaving 14 bases between. CDR3 region: CASSSQGRSSGNTIYF. CDR3 DNA sequence: TGTGCCAGCAGTTCTCAGGGACGGAGCTCTGGAAACACCATATATTTT.

The rearrangement uses TRBV7-3 and TRBJ2-3, with D perhaps TRBD2 (5 bases). The CDR3 contains 15 residues. The germline V and J ends were trimmed by 0 bases and 2 bases, with 9 bases remaining between them. CDR1 is SGHTA, CDR2 FQGTGA, per germline. The CDR3 reads CASSLTSDTTDTQYF. The CDR3 nucleotides read TGTGCCAGCAGCTTAACTAGCGACACCACAGATACGCAGTATTTT.

This sequence joins TRBV25-1 and TRBJ2-1; 8 nucleotides agree with TRBD2. The J call may be wrong; the DNA end is better matched by TRBJ2-5. The CDR3 spans 17 residues. Germline assignment: CDR1 MGHDK and CDR2 SYGVNS. The CDR3 DNA is TGTGCCAGCAGTGCCACCCGCTCGGGCGGGAGGCGAGAGACCCAGTACTTC. It translates to CASSATRSGGRRETQYF.

J is TRBJ2-3 and V is TRBV7-9; 8 nucleotides align to TRBD1. V dropped 3 bases and J dropped 4; count of bases not matched to a gene: 3. The length of the CDR3 is 14 residues. Germline CDR1 SEHNR, CDR2 FQNEAQ (reference sequence). Written as DNA, the CDR3 is TGTGCCAGCAGCTTGGACAGGGTTGCAGATACGCAGTATTTT. It is translated as CASSLDRVADTQYF. Full variable domain (rest looked up from reference TRBV7-9 and TRBJ2-3): DTGVSQNPRHKITKRGQNVTFRCDPISEHNRLYWYRQTLGQGPEFLTYFQNEAQLEKSRLLSDRFSAERPKGSFSTLEIQRTEQGDSAMYLCASSLDRVADTQYFGPGTRLTVL.

There are many counts of this clonotype. The chain joins TRBV5-1 to TRBJ1-4; TRBD1 matches 7 bases. Unmatched junction bases numbered 8, after V lost 4 bases and J lost 2 bases. This CDR3 region has 16 residues. Germline CDR1 is SGHRS and CDR2 is YFSETQ. DNA of the CDR3: TGCGCCAGCAGCACACAGGGGACGCGGACTAATGAAAAACTGTTTTTT. This gives the protein CASSTQGTRTNEKLFF.

In this sample, this clonotype turned up many times. The chain uses TRBV11-3 and TRBJ1-2; D may be TRBD1 (6 bases). This CDR3 is built from 17 residues. The V end was cut by 0 bases, the J end by 1 base, with 15 bases between. Germline-derived CDR1 and CDR2 are SGHNT and YENEEA. The DNA for the CDR3 is TGTGCCAGCAGCTTAGATTTCGGCCGGGGGCGTAACTATGGCTACACCTTC. This codes for CASSLDFGRGRNYGYTF. The full variable domain, in which reference TRBV11-3 and TRBJ1-2 provide the parts outside the CDR3, is EAGVVQSPRYKIIEKKQPVAFWCNPISGHNTLYWYLQNLGQGPELLIRYENEEAVDDSQLPKDRFSAERLKGVDSTLKIQPAELGDSAVYLCASSLDFGRGRNYGYTFGSGTRLTVV.

This clonotype is labeled medium-sized. The chain recombines TRBV12-3 or TRBV12-4 with TRBJ1-1; D gene ambiguous. This CDR3 is built from 13 residues. The germline V and J ends were trimmed by 6 bases and 6 bases, with 14 bases remaining between them. The CDR3 region is CASSPGPVPEAFF. The DNA for the CDR3 is TGTGCCAGCAGCCCCGGGCCAGTTCCTGAAGCTTTCTTT.

This clonotype has at least ten counts. V gene TRBV6-1 combines with J gene TRBJ1-2; 11 positions match TRBD1. CDR3 length: 15 amino acids. In germline, CDR1 is MNHNS, CDR2 SASEGT. Trimming at V came to 6 bases and at J to 7 bases, leaving 10 bases not matched to a gene. The CDR3 reads CASSPRTGGDAGYTF. In DNA, the CDR3 is TGTGCCAGCAGCCCCAGGACAGGGGGCGACGCTGGCTACACCTTC.

This clonotype showed up many times. J is TRBJ2-1 and V is TRBV19, with 12 bases lining up with TRBD2. Trimming at V came to 9 bases and at J to 4 bases, leaving 19 bases not matched to a gene. Germline V CDR1 and CDR2: LNHDA, SQIVND (reference sequence). This CDR3 region has 19 residues. The CDR3 nucleotides read TGTGCCAGCCGAGAAAGGACAGCTCCGGGACTAGCGGGTTACAATGAGCAGTTCTTC. Protein product: CASRERTAPGLAGYNEQFF.

V and J are TRBV7-2 and TRBJ2-4, with a weak D call TRBD2 (6 bases). The end of the DNA fits TRBJ2-7 better, so the J call may be wrong. Germline values: CDR1 SGHTA, CDR2 FQGNSA. The CDR3 loop spans 15 amino acids. The CDR3 sequence is CASSGDWRGSYEQYF. The CDR3 bases are TGTGCCAGCAGTGGGGACTGGCGGGGATCCTACGAGCAGTACTTC.

The chain combines TRBV7-2 with TRBJ2-5; 10 bases line up with TRBD2. With the DNA end fitting TRBJ2-7 better, the J assignment may be wrong. Germline V gene data show CDR1 as SGHTA and CDR2 as FQGNSA. The CDR3 contains 16 residues. This chain's CDR3 is CASSLARTSGPYEQYF. As DNA, the CDR3 is TGTGCCAGCAGCTTAGCCCGGACTAGCGGACCCTACGAGCAGTACTTC.

Worth noting for this clonotype: Given the absence of the conserved phenylalanine or tryptophan at the CDR3 end, a read error is likely. Because the CDR3's place on the DNA is in doubt, the DNA is left out and the CDR3 is given as listed by TCRdb. The gene calls are TRBV7-3 and TRBJ1-1. Counting both end residues, the CDR3 totals 18 amino acids. Germline CDR1 reads SGHTA; CDR2 reads FQGTGA. CDR3 region: CASSLAPGRAPMSSSSGQ.

This chain links TRBV7-8 with TRBJ2-1; the match to TRBD2 covers 9 bases. The junction had 16 bases not matched to a gene; V was cut back by 5 bases and J by 8 bases. There are 17 residues in the CDR3. Germline-derived CDR1 and CDR2 are SGHVS and FQNEAQ. The CDR3 nucleotides are TGTGCCAGCAGCCCCCCCCGGGGTAGCGGGAGAATCGATGAGCAGTTCTTC. Its protein product is CASSPPRGSGRIDEQFF.

This chain links TRBV7-3 with TRBJ2-1; D gene unclear. V shed 0 bases and J shed 0 bases, with 3 bases lying between them. Per germline, CDR1 SGHTA and CDR2 FQGTGA. The CDR3 is made up of 14 amino acids. The CDR3 reads CASSLTSSYNEQFF. DNA of the CDR3: TGTGCCAGCAGCTTAACTAGCTCCTACAATGAGCAGTTCTTC.

At least ten counts were recorded for this clonotype. V and J are TRBV11-3 and TRBJ2-1; TRBD2 matches 12 bases. The ends lost 3 bases at V and 8 bases at J; junction bases unmatched: 5. CDR3 size: 15 residues. Looked up from germline, CDR1 is SGHNT and CDR2 is YENEEA. The CDR3 region is CASSFRLAGVHEQFF. The CDR3 coding sequence is TGTGCCAGCAGCTTCAGACTAGCGGGAGTGCATGAGCAGTTCTTC.

With regard to this clonotype: Its ends do not fully match the called genes, so a read error is possible. The chain employs TRBV7-2 and TRBJ1-2; no reliable D call. The V gene's germline CDR1 is SGHTA and CDR2 FQGNSA. This CDR3 is built from 14 residues. In DNA, the CDR3 is TGTGCCAGCAGCTTAACGGGAGACACAGATACGCAGTATTTC. It specifies CASSLTGDTDTQYF.